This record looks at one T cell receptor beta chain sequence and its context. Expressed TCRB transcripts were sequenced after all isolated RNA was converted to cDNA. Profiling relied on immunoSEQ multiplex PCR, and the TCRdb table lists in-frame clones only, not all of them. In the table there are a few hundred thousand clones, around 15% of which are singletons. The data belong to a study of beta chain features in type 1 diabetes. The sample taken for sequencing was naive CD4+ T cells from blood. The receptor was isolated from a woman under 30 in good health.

The CDR3 bases are TGCAGCGTTGAACGGGAGACCCAGTACTTC. It codes for CSVERETQYF. V gene TRBV29-1 combines with J gene TRBJ2-5; D is unresolved. V lost 2 bases, J lost 5 bases, and 3 bases lay in between. The CDR3 covers 10 residues. Germline CDR1 is SQVTM and CDR2 is ANQGSEA.